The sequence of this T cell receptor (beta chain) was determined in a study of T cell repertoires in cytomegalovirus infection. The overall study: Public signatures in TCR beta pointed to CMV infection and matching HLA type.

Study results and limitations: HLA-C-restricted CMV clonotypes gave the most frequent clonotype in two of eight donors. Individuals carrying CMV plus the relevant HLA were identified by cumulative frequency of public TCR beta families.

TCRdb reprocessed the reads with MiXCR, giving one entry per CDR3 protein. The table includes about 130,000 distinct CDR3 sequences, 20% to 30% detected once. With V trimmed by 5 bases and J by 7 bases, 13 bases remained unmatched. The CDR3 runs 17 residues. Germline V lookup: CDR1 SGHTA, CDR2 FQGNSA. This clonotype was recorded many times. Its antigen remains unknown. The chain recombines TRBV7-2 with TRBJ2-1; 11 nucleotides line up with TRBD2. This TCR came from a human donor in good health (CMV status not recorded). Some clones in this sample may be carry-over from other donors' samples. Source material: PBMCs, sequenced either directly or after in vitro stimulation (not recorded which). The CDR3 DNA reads TGTGCCAGCAGCCAAGTTAGCGGGAGGGCGTTCAAAAATGAGCAGTTCTTC. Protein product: CASSQVSGRAFKNEQFF.